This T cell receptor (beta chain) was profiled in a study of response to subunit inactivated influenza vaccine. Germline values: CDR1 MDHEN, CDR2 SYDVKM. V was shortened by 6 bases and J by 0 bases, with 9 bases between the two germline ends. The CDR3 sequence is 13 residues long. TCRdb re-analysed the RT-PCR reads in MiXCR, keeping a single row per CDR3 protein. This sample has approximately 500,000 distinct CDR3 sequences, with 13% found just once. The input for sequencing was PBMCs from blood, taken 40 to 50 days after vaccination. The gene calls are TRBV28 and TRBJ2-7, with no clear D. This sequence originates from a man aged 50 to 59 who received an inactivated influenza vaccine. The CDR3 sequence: CASSTPSSYEQYF. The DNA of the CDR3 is TGTGCCAGCAGCACCCCGAGCTCCTACGAGCAGTACTTC.